The sequence of this TCR beta chain was determined in a study of monozygotic twins with inflammatory bowel disease (dated by TCRdb to between 2017 and 2020). Regarding the research as a whole: A total of about 28 monozygotic twin pairs were included in the full study, comprising nine German pairs (four IBD-concordant, five IBD-discordant) and 19 IBD-discordant Danish pairs. Disease-associated traits were sought mainly through comparisons between IBD patients and their genetically identical healthy co-twins within discordant pairs. Each individual had, on average, about 151 000 unique TCRalpha sequences and 181 000 unique TCRbeta sequences available for analysis.

The CDR3 covers 16 residues, taking in both the cysteine and the phenylalanine. DNA was not recorded. The germline V gene (reference sequence) yields SEHNR for CDR1 and FQNEAQ for CDR2. Broad study findings and their caveats: The analysis was unable to tell apart different T cell subtypes. The results gave no support for a single strong signal or clonotype linked to IBD. No difference in repertoire similarity was observed between concordant and discordant twins, possibly owing to limited statistical power. Fewer clonotypes were shared with other individuals by IBD patients than by healthy twins, most markedly in patients showing signs of disease activity. IBD patients had lower TCRbeta repertoire diversity, measured by the inverse Simpson index, than their healthy co-twins. Because patients were on differing immunosuppressive treatments, the repertoires may have picked up extra background noise and inter-individual variability.

Of note for this clonotype: It has no known antigen specificity.

Libraries were built with 5' RACE. For each TCR library, approximately 3.5 ug of total RNA was used. For each sample, cDNA synthesis was carried out in eight separate reactions using SMARTScribe reverse transcriptase. During cDNA synthesis, template switching was used to introduce unique molecular identifiers that contained a 6-nucleotide sample barcode. TCRalpha and TCRbeta cDNA was amplified by two nested PCRs of 16 and 9 cycles, with bead purification after each PCR. Before amplification, the cDNA was treated with uracil DNA-glycosylase and purified using the QIAquick PCR purification kit. The second PCR was the step at which Illumina TruSeq-compatible adapters and sample-specific barcodes were added. Library quality and concentration were checked on TapeStation and Qubit, and libraries were pooled at around 5 ng each. The pooled libraries were sequenced with 2 x 100 bp reads and custom sequencing primers on an Illumina HiSeq2500 single-index Rapid Run. Per the original workflow: MiGEC version 1.2.6 was used for UMI-based consensus assembly, which corrected PCR and sequencing errors. MiXCR version 2.1.1 was used for V(D)J alignment, clonotype assembly and CDR3 extraction. Normalisation of gene usage, clonotype sharing and MAIT/NKT TCR abundance was achieved by analysing the top 1000, 10 000 and 20 000 clonotypes per sample. After downsampling to 27 000 UMIs, diversity was calculated as the inverse Simpson index using the vegan R package. Paired Mann-Whitney U tests on discordant twin pairs were used, with Benjamini-Hochberg multiple-testing correction. Following reprocessing of the reads by TCRdb, the data hold one row per CDR3 protein sequence and no DNA is available. The V and J calls come from TCRdb's annotation, not from the publication. The table of this sample itemizes tens of thousands of distinct CDR3 sequences. Together, the top ten hold around 6.8% of the sample.

From each donor, a roughly 2.5 ml peripheral blood sample was drawn into PAXgene tubes and stored at -80 degrees C. Total RNA was isolated from whole blood with the PAXgene blood miRNA kit on an automated QIAcube, without T cell sorting. Peripheral blood from monozygotic twin pairs, either concordant or discordant for inflammatory bowel disease, underwent deep TCRalpha and TCRbeta repertoire profiling that used unique molecular barcoding. Smoking habits were recorded for all twin pairs, and individuals were classified as current, former or never smokers. The TCR sequence derives from a human donor with ulcerative colitis or Crohn's disease, or a healthy co-twin of an affected twin (not recorded which). Sequenced: blood. The V and J genes are TRBV7-9 and TRBJ2-2; lacking DNA, the TRBD1 call made by TCRdb goes unchecked. The CDR3 region has the sequence CASSRSGTANTGELFF.